The 4 T cell receptor beta chains given below trace back to one sample, sequenced in a study of T cells in Graves' hyperthyroidism and ophthalmopathy. What was amplified from RNA transcripts were TCR beta CDR3 regions. A first-round RT-PCR of the TCR CDR3 used the HTBI primer set. Using its own MiXCR run on the multiplex PCR reads, TCRdb lists one record per CDR3 protein. Of about 640,000 distinct CDR3 sequences listed, roughly 20% are singletons. Sequenced input: blood. The receptors were gathered from a man aged 25 to 45 with Graves' ophthalmopathy.

As concerns this clonotype: A clone one base away is much larger, so this may be a read error. The chain is built from TRBV2 and TRBJ2-7, with a tentative D call TRBD1 (6 bases). CDR1 and CDR2 (germline): SNHLY, FYNNEI. This CDR3 has 16 amino acids. The CDR3 sequence is CASSLERIRGRDEQHF. Written as DNA, the CDR3 is TGTGCCAGCAGCCTAGAACGGATAAGGGGGAGAGACGAGCAGCACTTC.

This clonotype has at least ten counts. This chain connects TRBV11-2 to TRBJ2-7; D is undetermined. Germline CDR1 SGHAT, CDR2 FQNNGV. The CDR3 extends over 11 amino acids. V was trimmed by 7 bases and J by 4 bases, leaving 8 bases between them. CDR3: CASTLRYEQYF. CDR3 DNA: TGTGCCAGCACCCTCAGATACGAGCAGTACTTC.

Many counts were recorded for this clonotype. This chain links TRBV3-1 with TRBJ2-1; D unresolved. Trimming took 0 bases from V and 9 from J, leaving 6 bases between them. Germline CDR1 and CDR2: LGHDT and YNNKEL (reference sequence). The CDR3 runs 12 residues. The CDR3 region has the DNA TGTGCCAGCAGCCAAGACGGGTTTGAGCAGTTCTTC. It translates to CASSQDGFEQFF.

The chain employs TRBV6-1 and TRBJ2-2, with a possible D match to TRBD1 (5 bases). Per the germline V gene, CDR1 is MNHNS and CDR2 is SASEGT. The V end lost 10 bases, the J end lost 0 bases, and 15 bases lay between the germline ends. The CDR3 has 15 residues. CDR3 sequence reads: CATSWTFANTGELFF. The CDR3 DNA reads as TGTGCCACCTCCTGGACATTCGCGAACACCGGGGAGCTGTTTTTT.